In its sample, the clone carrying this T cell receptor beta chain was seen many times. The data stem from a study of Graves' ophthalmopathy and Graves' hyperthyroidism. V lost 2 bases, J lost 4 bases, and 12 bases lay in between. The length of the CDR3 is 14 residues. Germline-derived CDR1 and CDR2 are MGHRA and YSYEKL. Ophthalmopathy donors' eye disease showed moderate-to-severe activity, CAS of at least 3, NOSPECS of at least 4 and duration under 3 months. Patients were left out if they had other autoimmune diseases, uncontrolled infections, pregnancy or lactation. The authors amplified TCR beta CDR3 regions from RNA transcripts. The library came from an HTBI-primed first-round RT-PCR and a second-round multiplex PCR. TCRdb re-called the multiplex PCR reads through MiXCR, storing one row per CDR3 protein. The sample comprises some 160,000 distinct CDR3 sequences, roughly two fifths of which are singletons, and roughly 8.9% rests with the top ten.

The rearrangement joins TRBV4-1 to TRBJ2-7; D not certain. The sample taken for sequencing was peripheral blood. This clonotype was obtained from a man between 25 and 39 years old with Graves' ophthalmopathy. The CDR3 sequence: CASSQYDEAYEQYF. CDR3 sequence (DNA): TGCGCCAGCAGCCAATATGACGAGGCGTACGAGCAGTACTTC.